The rows below give T cell receptor beta chains drawn from one sample of a study of cytomegalovirus exposure and HLA in healthy donors. Only in-frame clones appear in the TCRdb table, and some are missing; sequencing was by immunoSEQ multiplex PCR. There are 250,000 to 300,000 clones in the sample; 92% occur only once, and about 1.8% lies in the top ten. The specimen sequenced was PBMCs. Every receptor here comes from a girl under 10 years old in good health and CMV-seronegative. Both conserved end residues are part of each CDR3. The order of the fields is J gene, clone size, V gene, D gene, CDR3 protein, CDR3 DNA. The D gene is left open where the match is weak. The listing skips clone size in some rows; elsewhere it reads once, few, many or a size class.

TRBJ2-5,NA,TRBV29-1,NA,CSALARAQQDF,TGCAGCGCCCTAGCCCGGGCCCAGCAGGACTTC
TRBJ2-7,NA,TRBV10-2,TRBD2,CASRSLAGGERGGEQYF,TGCGCCAGCAGGTCTCTAGCGGGAGGGGAGAGGGGCGGCGAGCAGTACTTC
TRBJ2-2,NA,TRBV7-2,NA,CASSLALARDRVELFF,TGTGCCAGCAGCTTAGCCTTAGCCAGGGATCGTGTGGAGCTGTTTTTT
TRBJ1-1,NA,TRBV7-8,TRBD1,CASSPGTVNTEAFF,TGTGCCAGCAGCCCAGGGACAGTGAACACTGAAGCTTTCTTT
TRBJ2-7,NA,TRBV21-1,NA,CASSKPAESYEQYF,TGTGCCAGCAGCAAGCCGGCGGAATCCTACGAGCAGTACTTC
TRBJ2-7,NA,TRBV20-1,NA,CSASEGGEQYF,TGCAGTGCTTCGGAGGGAGGCGAGCAGTACTTC
TRBJ1-6,NA,TRBV28,NA,CASSSVSPLHF,TGTGCCAGCAGCTCTGTTTCACCCCTCCACTTT
TRBJ2-1,NA,TRBV4-2,TRBD2,CASSRRDSGSSYNEQFF,TGTGCCAGCAGCCGCAGAGATAGCGGGAGCTCCTACAATGAGCAGTTCTTC
TRBJ1-2,NA,TRBV5-1,NA,CASSPGREGGVYGYTF,TGCGCCAGCAGCCCGGGGCGGGAAGGCGGAGTCTATGGCTACACCTTC
TRBJ1-1,NA,TRBV7-3,NA,CASSLGGFGHTEAFF,TGTGCCAGCAGCTTAGGAGGGTTTGGGCACACTGAAGCTTTCTTT
TRBJ2-7,NA,TRBV11-1,NA,CASSSRYEQYF,TGTGCCAGCAGCTCTCGTTACGAGCAGTACTTC
TRBJ2-5,NA,TRBV5-1,TRBD1,CASSPGDRGEVETQYF,TGCGCCAGCAGCCCTGGTGACAGGGGGGAGGTGGAGACCCAGTACTTC
TRBJ2-2,NA,TRBV2,NA,CASSVGGQSTGELFF,TGTGCCAGCAGCGTGGGCGGGCAGTCGACCGGGGAGCTGTTTTTT
TRBJ2-5,NA,TRBV7-6,TRBD2,CASSLLAGVQETQYF,TGTGCCAGCAGCCTACTAGCGGGAGTTCAAGAGACCCAGTACTTC
TRBJ2-1,NA,TRBV5-1,TRBD2,CASSHFSGGPLREQFF,TGCGCCAGCAGCCACTTTAGCGGGGGACCCCTCCGTGAGCAGTTCTTC
TRBJ2-7,NA,TRBV27,NA,CASSSGSSYEQYF,TGTGCCAGCAGTTCAGGCAGCTCCTACGAGCAGTACTTC
TRBJ2-7,once,TRBV10-3,TRBD2,CATSAGGGAYEQYF,TGTGCCACATCGGCGGGGGGCGGGGCCTACGAGCAGTACTTC
TRBJ2-1,NA,TRBV2,NA,CASIGTLSGNEQFF,TGTGCCAGCATAGGGACATTATCGGGCAATGAGCAGTTCTTC
TRBJ1-6,NA,TRBV5-6,NA,CASRSEGNSPLHF,TGTGCCAGCAGATCTGAGGGTAATTCACCCCTCCACTTT
TRBJ2-3,NA,TRBV29-1,TRBD1,CSARTGGRNTDTQYF,TGCAGCGCTAGGACAGGGGGCAGGAACACAGATACGCAGTATTTT
TRBJ2-7,NA,TRBV6-1,TRBD2,CASSERLAGISYEQYF,TGTGCCAGCAGTGAAAGACTAGCGGGGATATCCTACGAGCAGTACTTC
TRBJ1-5,NA,TRBV19,NA,CASNYRRDQPQHF,TGTGCCAGTAATTACAGAAGAGATCAGCCCCAGCATTTT
TRBJ1-5,NA,TRBV7-8,NA,CASSLAGGGINQPQHF,TGTGCCAGCAGCTTAGCCGGGGGAGGGATAAATCAGCCCCAGCATTTT
TRBJ1-1,NA,TRBV27,NA,CASSPPRSSPMNTEAFF,TGTGCCAGCAGTCCCCCTCGGAGTTCACCCATGAACACTGAAGCTTTCTTT
TRBJ2-1,NA,TRBV5-6,TRBD1,CASSLKGVQGFKNEQFF,TGTGCCAGCAGCTTGAAAGGCGTACAGGGGTTTAAGAATGAGCAGTTCTTC
TRBJ2-1,NA,TRBV6-6,TRBD1,CASSPTGTGMYNEQFF,TGTGCCAGCAGCCCCACCGGGACAGGGATGTACAATGAGCAGTTCTTC
TRBJ2-3,NA,TRBV5-1,NA,CASRQGTDTQYF,TGCGCCAGCCGACAGGGCACAGATACGCAGTATTTT
TRBJ1-3,NA,TRBV27,NA,CASSFSSGNTIYF,TGTGCCAGCAGTTTCTCCTCTGGAAACACCATATATTTT
TRBJ1-2,NA,TRBV9,NA,CASSGTSNYGYTF,TGTGCCAGCAGCGGGACATCTAACTATGGCTACACCTTC
TRBJ2-1,NA,TRBV6-1,TRBD2,CASTGLAGGNEQFF,TGTGCCAGCACGGGACTAGCGGGGGGGAATGAGCAGTTCTTC
TRBJ2-3,NA,TRBV4-2,TRBD2,CASSQDFGTSGRFSTDTQYF,TGTGCCAGCAGCCAAGATTTCGGGACTAGCGGGAGATTTAGCACAGATACGCAGTATTTT
TRBJ2-6,NA,TRBV5-4,TRBD2,CASSLEPSGSSGANVLTF,TGTGCCAGCAGCTTGGAACCTAGCGGCTCCTCTGGGGCCAACGTCCTGACTTTC
TRBJ1-5,NA,TRBV6-1,TRBD1,CASTQDRGGNQPQHF,TGTGCCAGCACCCAAGACAGGGGAGGCAATCAGCCCCAGCATTTT
TRBJ1-5,few,TRBV18,NA,CASSPTGISQLEPQHF,TGTGCCAGCTCACCCACAGGAATTAGCCAGTTGGAGCCCCAGCATTTT
TRBJ1-1,NA,TRBV19,NA,CASSVIQGSFTEAFF,TGTGCCAGTAGTGTTATTCAAGGGAGTTTTACTGAAGCTTTCTTT
TRBJ2-5,once,TRBV19,NA,CASSIRGNGETQYF,TGTGCCAGTAGTATAAGGGGGAACGGAGAGACCCAGTACTTC
TRBJ2-3,NA,TRBV5-6,TRBD1,CASSPGRGRTDTQYF,TGTGCCAGCAGCCCCGGCAGGGGGCGGACAGATACGCAGTATTTT
TRBJ2-7,NA,TRBV5-4,TRBD2,CASSLDSGTSLNEQYF,TGTGCCAGCAGCTTGGACAGCGGGACTAGCCTCAACGAGCAGTACTTC
TRBJ2-7,NA,TRBV7-9,TRBD2,CASCSDVRRGEQYF,TGTGCCAGCTGTTCAGACGTCCGGCGGGGGGAGCAGTACTTC
TRBJ1-1,NA,TRBV7-9,NA,CSSSASTEAFF,TGTTCCAGCAGCGCGTCTACTGAAGCTTTCTTT
TRBJ2-5,NA,TRBV6-5,TRBD1,CASSPRDRAQETQYF,TGTGCCAGCAGTCCCCGGGACAGGGCACAAGAGACCCAGTACTTC
TRBJ1-1,NA,TRBV5-5,NA,CASSFLGRGTEAFF,TGTGCCAGCAGCTTTTTGGGGCGGGGCACTGAAGCTTTCTTT
TRBJ2-7,NA,TRBV9,TRBD2,CASSPEAGSKYEQYF,TGTGCCAGCAGCCCTGAAGCGGGGAGCAAATACGAGCAGTACTTC
TRBJ1-1,NA,TRBV11-2,TRBD1,CASSLTGYTEAFF,TGTGCCAGCAGCTTGACAGGGTACACTGAAGCTTTCTTT
TRBJ2-5,NA,TRBV10-3,TRBD2,CAVSSGVLGETQYF,TGTGCCGTTTCTAGCGGGGTGCTAGGAGAGACCCAGTACTTC
TRBJ2-7,once,TRBV7-2,TRBD2,CASSFVLAGGPYEQYF,TGTGCCAGCAGCTTTGTACTAGCGGGAGGGCCTTACGAGCAGTACTTC
TRBJ2-7,few,TRBV5-1,TRBD1,CASSPLAEGAVYEQYF,TGCGCCAGCAGCCCCTTGGCAGAGGGGGCAGTCTACGAGCAGTACTTC
TRBJ1-5,NA,TRBV19,NA,CAQFSNQPQHF,TGTGCCCAGTTTAGCAATCAGCCCCAGCATTTT
TRBJ1-1,once,TRBV9,NA,CASSVGAGNTEAFF,TGTGCCAGCAGCGTAGGTGCGGGGAACACTGAAGCTTTCTTT
TRBJ2-2,NA,TRBV7-9,NA,CASSFSGTGELFF,TGTGCCAGCAGCTTTTCAGGGACCGGGGAGCTGTTTTTT